These 23 T cell receptor beta chains originate from one sample sequenced in a study of early T cells in non-severe SARS-CoV-2 infection. TCRdb independently ran MiXCR on the 5' RACE reads; one entry per CDR3 protein. The table has fewer than 60,000 distinct CDR3 sequences, 7.5% to 10% seen once; the top ten hold around 14%. Source material: whole blood. The receptor set was obtained from an adult who was a healthcare worker with PCR-confirmed SARS-CoV-2 infection or an uninfected control (not recorded which).

Many counts were recorded for this clonotype. This chain uses TRBV28 with TRBJ2-6, with D tentatively TRBD2 (5 bases). V was cut by 5 bases and J by 15 bases, with 17 bases left in between. The CDR3 is 13 residues long. CDR1 MDHEN and CDR2 SYDVKM come from the germline V gene. The CDR3 DNA sequence: TGTGCCAGCAGTGAATTGACACTAGATGGCCTGACTTTC. As protein: CASSELTLDGLTF.

This clonotype was recorded many times. The chain links TRBV28 to TRBJ1-2, with D possibly matching TRBD1 (6 bases). The V gene's germline CDR1 is MDHEN and CDR2 SYDVKM. This CDR3 is 13 amino acids long. The germline V and J ends were trimmed by 2 bases and 7 bases, with 11 bases remaining between them. CDR3: CASSLLQGLGYTF. In DNA, the CDR3 is TGTGCCAGCAGTTTACTGCAGGGGCTTGGCTACACCTTC.

This clonotype was observed at least ten times. The chain combines TRBV11-2 with TRBJ2-7; D might be TRBD2 (5 bases). V was cut by 2 bases and J by 5 bases, with 10 bases left in between. The CDR3 is 13 amino acids. CDR1 and CDR2 from the germline V gene are SGHAT and FQNNGV. CDR3: CASSLTRAHEQYF. In DNA, the CDR3 is TGTGCCAGCAGCTTAACGAGGGCCCACGAGCAGTACTTC.

The gene calls are TRBV20-1 and TRBJ2-2; the match to TRBD2 covers 16 bases. This CDR3 region has 17 residues. Germline V CDR1 and CDR2: DFQATT, SNEGSKA (reference sequence). V lost 6 bases, J lost 1 base, and 5 bases stayed unmatched. The CDR3 here is CSAPGLAGGGNTGELFF. The CDR3 DNA follows: TGCAGTGCCCCGGGACTAGCGGGAGGGGGGAACACCGGGGAGCTGTTTTTT.

This clonotype was recorded at least ten times. The V gene is TRBV12-3 or TRBV12-4, the J gene TRBJ1-1; possibly TRBD1 for D (6 bases). The CDR3 length is 14 residues. The V end lost 2 bases, the J end lost 5 bases, and 12 bases lay between the germline ends. This chain's CDR3 is CASSLLGRGTEAFF. CDR3 bases: TGTGCCAGCAGTTTACTGGGAAGGGGGACTGAAGCTTTCTTT.

This sequence joins TRBV5-1 and TRBJ1-1, with 7 bases lining up with TRBD1. Germline V gene sequence: CDR1 SGHRS, CDR2 YFSETQ. Unmatched junction bases numbered 10, after V lost 4 bases and J lost 10 bases. The CDR3 is 13 amino acids. As DNA, the CDR3 is TGCGCCAGCAGCCCCGGACAGGCCGGAGGAGCTTTCTTT. This gives the protein CASSPGQAGGAFF.

On this clonotype: The CDR3 end shows no conserved phenylalanine or tryptophan, and so a read error is likely. No DNA is shown, since the ends of the CDR3 on it are uncertain; the CDR3 is the one TCRdb lists. V gene TRBV20-1 combines with J gene TRBJ1-1; the table's D call TRBD1 went unverified against the DNA. Germline V CDR1 and CDR2: DFQATT, SNEGSKA (reference sequence). Termini included, the CDR3 measures 11 amino acids. The CDR3 here is CSARTGVKVEI.

The table lists this clonotype with a few counts. The chain carries TRBV7-6 and TRBJ2-1; TRBD2 aligns across 8 bases. Losses at the gene ends were 2 bases for V and 2 bases for J; bases not matched to a gene: 8. In germline, CDR1 is SGHVS, CDR2 FNYEAQ. The CDR3 has 17 residues. This CDR3 is CASSLFPPGGTYNEQFF. For the CDR3, the DNA is TGTGCCAGCAGCTTATTCCCCCCGGGAGGGACCTACAATGAGCAGTTCTTC.

The sample holds a few counts of this clonotype. The V gene is TRBV2, the J gene TRBJ2-5, with a tentative D call TRBD1 (6 bases). Germline CDR1 and CDR2: SNHLY and FYNNEI. The V end lost 6 bases, the J end lost 5 bases, and 13 bases lay between the germline ends. The CDR3 contains 13 residues. CDR3 in amino acids: CASRRGSAETQYF. CDR3 sequence (DNA): TGTGCCAGCAGGAGGGGGTCGGCGGAGACCCAGTACTTC.

As concerns this clonotype: A much bigger clone sits one base away, suggesting this may be a read error. The V and J genes are TRBV4-1 and TRBJ2-3; the match to TRBD2 covers 9 bases. There are 18 residues in the CDR3. CDR1 is MGHRA and CDR2 is YSYEKL in the germline V gene. DNA for the CDR3: TGCGCCAGCCGCCAGACTCCCGGTAGCGGGAGTCTGTGGGATACGCAGTATTTT. This encodes CASRQTPGSGSLWDTQYF.

The sample holds many counts of this clonotype. This chain uses TRBV20-1 with TRBJ2-1; 7 nucleotides agree with TRBD2. Looked up from germline, CDR1 is DFQATT and CDR2 is SNEGSKA (reference sequence). This CDR3 spans 15 amino acids. V lost 5 bases, J lost 6 bases, and 13 bases stayed unmatched. The CDR3 loop is CSASLRLAVINEQFF. CDR3 DNA sequence: TGCAGTGCTTCTCTACGCCTAGCGGTGATCAATGAGCAGTTCTTC.

This clonotype came up a few times. The genes are TRBV20-1 and TRBJ2-2, with 8 bases that match TRBD2. The V gene end was trimmed by 5 bases and the J gene end by 2 bases; junction bases not matched to a gene: 7. CDR1 and CDR2 from the germline V gene are DFQATT and SNEGSKA (reference sequence). CDR3 length: 15 residues. The CDR3 DNA sequence: TGCAGTGCTCGCCAAACTAGCGGAAACACCGGGGAGCTGTTTTTT. Translated: CSARQTSGNTGELFF.

This clonotype was detected many times. The chain links TRBV10-3 to TRBJ2-7, with D possibly TRBD1 on 6 matching bases. This CDR3 comprises 14 residues. V lost 3 bases and J 1 base, leaving 10 bases between the germline ends. The germline gives CDR1 ENHRY, CDR2 SYGVKD. In DNA form, the CDR3 reads TGTGCCATCAGTGACAACAGGGTTTCCTACGAGCAGTACTTC. Amino acid sequence: CAISDNRVSYEQYF.

There are many counts of this clonotype. The chain joins TRBV29-1 to TRBJ2-7, with 9 bases aligning to TRBD1. Germline V gene lookup returns CDR1 SQVTM and CDR2 ANQGSEA. The J segment lost 9 bases and the V segment lost 0 bases, leaving 9 bases of the junction unmatched. This CDR3 is 14 amino acids long. Here the CDR3 DNA reads TGCAGCGTTGAAGAGGGACAGGGAGTGGGCAGGCAGTACTTC. This gives the protein CSVEEGQGVGRQYF.

This clonotype occurred many times. This rearrangement joins TRBV6-5 to TRBJ1-1; D not resolved. Germline loops: CDR1 MNHEY, CDR2 SVGAGI. The V end lost 5 bases, the J end lost 1 base, and 5 bases lay between the germline ends. The CDR3 contains 12 residues. CDR3 sequence: CASSAGNTEAFF. The CDR3 DNA reads TGTGCCAGCAGTGCAGGGAACACTGAAGCTTTCTTT.

The chain uses TRBV11-2 and TRBJ2-7, with TRBD1 identical over 7 bases. The trim removed 4 bases at V and 0 bases at J, leaving 6 bases unmatched. Germline CDR1 reads SGHAT; CDR2 reads FQNNGV. The CDR3 totals 15 residues. In DNA, the CDR3 is TGTGCCAGCAGCTCCTTCCGGGACAGCTCCTACGAGCAGTACTTC. It yields the protein CASSSFRDSSYEQYF.

The gene calls are TRBV29-1 and TRBJ1-3; D unresolved. Trimming stripped 4 bases from V and 0 bases from J, with 4 bases between. Germline loops: CDR1 SQVTM, CDR2 ANQGSEA. The CDR3 is 12 residues long. The CDR3 DNA reads as TGCAGCGTTGGGCTCTCTGGAAACACCATATATTTT. Translated: CSVGLSGNTIYF.

V and J are TRBV2 and TRBJ1-1; 10 nucleotides line up with TRBD1. Trimming took 10 bases from V and 4 from J; bases not matched to a gene: 9. Germline-derived CDR1 and CDR2 are SNHLY and FYNNEI. CDR3 length: 14 residues. The CDR3 DNA follows: TGTGCCACCGCCGGGACAGGGGATCGCACTGAAGCTTTCTTT. Protein product: CATAGTGDRTEAFF.

This clonotype appeared a few times. The chain uses TRBV28 and TRBJ2-2; D is undetermined. The CDR3 loop spans 14 amino acids. V was trimmed by 9 bases and J by 4 bases, leaving 15 bases between them. The V gene's germline CDR1 is MDHEN and CDR2 SYDVKM. CDR3 sequence reads: CASRGPVVTGELFF. The DNA of the CDR3 is TGTGCCAGTAGAGGACCGGTGGTCACCGGGGAGCTGTTTTTT.

On this clonotype itself: A much larger clone is a single base away; this may be a read error. V usage is TRBV10-3 and J usage is TRBJ1-2; D call uncertain. Trimming removed 6 bases from V and 4 bases from J, with 12 bases in between. This CDR3 has 13 residues. CDR1 and CDR2 from the germline V gene are ENHRY and SYGVKD. In DNA, the CDR3 is TGTGCCATCAGGGGGAACAGTGCCTATGGCTACACCTTC. This sequence encodes CAIRGNSAYGYTF.

This clonotype was counted many times. The rearrangement uses TRBV28 and TRBJ1-5; D call uncertain. The CDR3 has 18 amino acids. CDR1 and CDR2 (germline): MDHEN, SYDVKM. V was shortened by 3 bases and J by 4 bases, with 22 bases between the two germline ends. The chain's CDR3 is CASSFPGKRPRYNQPQHF. The CDR3 DNA follows: TGTGCCAGCAGTTTTCCGGGTAAGAGACCGAGATATAATCAGCCCCAGCATTTT.

This clonotype has a count of ten or more. The chain carries TRBV6-2 or TRBV6-3 and TRBJ1-1; 7 nucleotides align to TRBD1. This CDR3 is 11 amino acids long. Trimming took 5 bases from V and 6 from J; bases not matched to a gene: 0. Germline V gene sequence: CDR1 MNHEY, CDR2 SVGEGT. CDR3 region: CASSQGAEAFF. DNA for the CDR3: TGTGCCAGCAGTCAGGGGGCTGAAGCTTTCTTT.

V usage is TRBV20-1 and J usage is TRBJ2-7; D gene ambiguous. Deletions cut 3 bases from V and 3 bases from J, with 12 bases between. Germline V CDR1 and CDR2: DFQATT, SNEGSKA (reference sequence). The length of the CDR3 is 13 residues. CDR3 amino acids: CSASTDRFYEQYF. DNA of the CDR3: TGCAGTGCTAGCACAGACCGCTTCTACGAGCAGTACTTC.